This T cell receptor (beta chain) derives from a study of cytomegalovirus exposure and HLA in healthy donors. General study findings and limits: Later, an analysis found that TCR clusters from the first cohort tended to co-occur in the 120 or so validation repertoires. Researchers catalogued about 150 TCR beta chains as cytomegalovirus-associated.

A remark on this clone: Its antigen is unidentified.

The donors were members of the approximately 110-subject validation cohort (separate from the approximately 670-subject first cohort). This table comes from immunoSEQ multiplex PCR, and its TCRdb copy is limited to in-frame clones, with some not included. This sample has roughly 310,000 clones; approximately 86% occur once, and the top ten carry around 0.96%. CDR3 length: 15 residues. The V gene's germline CDR1 is LNHDA and CDR2 SQIVND (reference sequence). Trimming took 5 bases from V and 7 from J; bases not matched to a gene: 8. This receptor was obtained from a man aged 25-45 years in good health and CMV-seronegative. Source material: PBMCs. This chain uses TRBV19 with TRBJ1-5; 10 bases match TRBD1. The CDR3 region has the DNA TGTGCCAGTAGTTCGACAGGGGGCACTTCGCAGCCCCAGCATTTT. Protein: CASSSTGGTSQPQHF.